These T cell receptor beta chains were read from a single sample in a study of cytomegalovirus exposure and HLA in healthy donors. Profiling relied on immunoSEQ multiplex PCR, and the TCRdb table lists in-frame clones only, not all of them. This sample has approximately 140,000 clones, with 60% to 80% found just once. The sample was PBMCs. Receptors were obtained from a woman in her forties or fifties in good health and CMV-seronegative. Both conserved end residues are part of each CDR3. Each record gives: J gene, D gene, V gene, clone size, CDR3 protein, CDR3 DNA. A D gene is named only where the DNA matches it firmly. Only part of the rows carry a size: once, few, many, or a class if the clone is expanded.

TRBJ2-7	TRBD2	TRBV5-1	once	CASSSWTSGSYEQYF	TGCGCCAGCAGCTCATGGACTAGCGGCTCCTACGAGCAGTACTTC
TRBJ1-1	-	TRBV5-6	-	CASSFLRNTEAFF	TGTGCCAGCAGCTTTTTGCGGAACACTGAAGCTTTCTTT
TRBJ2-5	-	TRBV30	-	CAWSLGVETQYF	TGTGCCTGGAGTCTCGGGGTGGAGACCCAGTACTTC
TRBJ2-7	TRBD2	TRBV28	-	CASSLMGLAPSYEQYF	TGTGCCAGCAGTTTAATGGGACTAGCTCCATCCTACGAGCAGTACTTC
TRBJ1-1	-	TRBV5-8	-	CASSLGQFEAFF	TGTGCCAGCAGCTTGGGCCAGTTTGAAGCTTTCTTT
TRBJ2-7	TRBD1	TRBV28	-	CASSSFPQGVGGYEQYF	TGTGCCAGCAGTAGTTTCCCCCAGGGGGTAGGGGGCTACGAGCAGTACTTC
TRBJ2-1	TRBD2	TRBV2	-	CASAGGRYNEQFF	TGTGCCAGTGCGGGGGGCCGATACAATGAGCAGTTCTTC
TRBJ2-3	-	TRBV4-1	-	CASSLDRSGTDTQYF	TGCGCCAGCAGCCTAGACAGGTCAGGCACAGATACGCAGTATTTT
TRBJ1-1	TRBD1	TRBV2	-	CASSEDRGFQAFF	TGTGCCAGCAGCGAGGACAGGGGATTTCAAGCTTTCTTT
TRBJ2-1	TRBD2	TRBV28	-	CASREASSYNEQFF	TGTGCCAGCCGGGAGGCAAGCTCCTACAATGAGCAGTTCTTC
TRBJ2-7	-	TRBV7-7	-	CASSEILGGQQYF	TGTGCTAGCAGCGAAATCTTGGGGGGACAGCAGTACTTC
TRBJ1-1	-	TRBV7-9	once	CASSPHTGQAFF	TGTGCCAGCAGCCCCCATACAGGGCAAGCTTTCTTT
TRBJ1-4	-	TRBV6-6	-	CASSYSSGLGEKLFF	TGTGCCAGCAGTTACAGTTCAGGGTTAGGTGAAAAACTGTTTTTT
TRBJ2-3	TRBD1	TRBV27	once	CASSLSGQGTDTQYF	TGTGCCAGCAGTTTATCTGGACAGGGCACAGATACGCAGTATTTT
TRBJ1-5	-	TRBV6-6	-	CASSIQNQPQHF	TGTGCCAGCAGTATCCAGAATCAGCCCCAGCATTTT
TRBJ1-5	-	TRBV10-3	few	CAIGTTSNQPQHF	TGTGCCATTGGGACAACGAGCAATCAGCCCCAGCATTTT
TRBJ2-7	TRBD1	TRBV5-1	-	CASSGTGLAYEQYF	TGCGCCAGCAGCGGGACAGGGTTAGCCTACGAGCAGTACTTC
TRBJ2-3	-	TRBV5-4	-	CASAMVGEGTQYF	TGTGCCAGCGCGATGGTCGGAGAGGGAACGCAGTATTTT
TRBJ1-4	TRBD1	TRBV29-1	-	CSVKTGGNEKLFF	TGCAGCGTCAAGACAGGGGGAAATGAAAAACTGTTTTTT
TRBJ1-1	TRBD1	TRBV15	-	CATSGGGQGETEAFF	TGTGCCACCAGCGGGGGGGGACAGGGCGAAACTGAAGCTTTCTTT
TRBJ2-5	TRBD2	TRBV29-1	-	CSGTSGQETQYF	TGCAGCGGGACTAGTGGTCAAGAGACCCAGTACTTC
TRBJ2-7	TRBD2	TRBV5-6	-	CASSAGGGLPYEQYF	TGTGCCAGCAGCGCCGGGGGGGGGCTACCTTACGAGCAGTACTTC
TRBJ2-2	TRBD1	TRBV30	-	CAWRHRGVSGELFF	TGTGCCTGGAGGCACAGGGGGGTATCCGGGGAGCTGTTTTTT
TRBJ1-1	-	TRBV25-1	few	CASSTGYTEAFF	TGTGCCAGCAGTACAGGGTACACTGAAGCTTTCTTT
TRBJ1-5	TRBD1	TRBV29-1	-	CSVAVGQNSNQPQHF	TGCAGCGTAGCCGTGGGACAGAATAGCAATCAGCCCCAGCATTTT
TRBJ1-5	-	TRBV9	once	CASSSSDRSNQPQHF	TGTGCCAGCAGCTCTTCCGACAGGAGCAATCAGCCCCAGCATTTT
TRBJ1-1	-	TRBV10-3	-	CAITSRGGAGADTEAFF	TGTGCCATCACCTCACGTGGGGGGGCAGGGGCTGACACTGAAGCTTTCTTT
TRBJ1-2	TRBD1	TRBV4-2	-	CASSPRQGIRDTYGYTF	TGTGCCAGCAGCCCCAGACAGGGTATACGAGATACCTATGGCTACACCTTC
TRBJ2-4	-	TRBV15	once	CATSRVDTLTNVQYF	TGTGCCACCAGCAGAGTGGACACCCTAACTAACGTTCAGTACTTC
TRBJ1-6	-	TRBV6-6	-	CASSYSPPGGYSPLHF	TGCGCCAGCAGTTACTCCCCTCCGGGGGGCTATTCACCCCTCCACTTT
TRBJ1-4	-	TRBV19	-	CASSGLDNEKLFF	TGTGCCAGTAGTGGACTGGATAATGAAAAACTGTTTTTT
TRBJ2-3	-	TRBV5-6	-	CASSLLTGQLLTDTQYF	TGTGCCAGCAGTCTCCTTACGGGACAACTACTCACAGATACGCAGTATTTT
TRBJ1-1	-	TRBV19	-	CASSIGGYWESTEAFF	TGTGCCAGTAGTATAGGAGGGTATTGGGAGAGCACTGAAGCTTTCTTT